This T cell receptor (beta chain) was documented in a study of PD-1 blockade in classical Hodgkin lymphoma. This CDR3 contains 15 residues. The ends lost 1 base at V and 5 bases at J; junction bases unmatched: 7. The germline V gene has CDR1 SGHTA and CDR2 FQGNSA. Profiled with immunoSEQ multiplex PCR; TCRdb holds only in-frame clones, not every one. The repertoire consists of some 9,700 clones, with over 80% occurring once and the leading ten covering 45%. Time point described: cycle 4 day 1 (C4D1), after more than five weeks of nivolumab. Every single patient, without exception, relapsed after autologous stem cell transplantation, and brentuximab vedotin exposure varied.

Sequences were derived from peripheral blood mononuclear cells (PBMCs), sampled before the fourth cycle of nivolumab. The chain links TRBV7-2 to TRBJ2-7, with 8 positions matching TRBD2. This receptor was identified in a human donor with classical Hodgkin lymphoma. The CDR3 loop is CASSLDIAGFNEQYF. The CDR3 DNA is TGTGCCAGCAGCTTAGATATAGCGGGGTTCAACGAGCAGTACTTC.